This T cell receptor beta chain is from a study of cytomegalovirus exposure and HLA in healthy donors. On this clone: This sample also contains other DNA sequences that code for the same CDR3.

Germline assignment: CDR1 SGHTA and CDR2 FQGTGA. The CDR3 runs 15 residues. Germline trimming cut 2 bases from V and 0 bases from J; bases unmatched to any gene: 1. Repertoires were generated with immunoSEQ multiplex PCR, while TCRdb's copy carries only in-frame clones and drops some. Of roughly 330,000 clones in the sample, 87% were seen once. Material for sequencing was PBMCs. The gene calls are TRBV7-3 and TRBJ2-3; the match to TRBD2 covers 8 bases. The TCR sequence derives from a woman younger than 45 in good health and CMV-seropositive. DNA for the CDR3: TGTGCCAGCAGCTTAGCGGGGGGTAGCACAGATACGCAGTATTTT. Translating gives CASSLAGGSTDTQYF. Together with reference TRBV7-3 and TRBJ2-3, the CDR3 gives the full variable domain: GAGVSQTPSNKVTEKGKYVELRCDPISGHTALYWYRQSLGQGPEFLIYFQGTGAADDSGLPNDRFFAVRPEGSVSTLKIQRTERGDSAVYLCASSLAGGSTDTQYFGPGTRLTVL.